The 10 T cell receptor beta chains reported below all come from one sample, sequenced in a study of T cells in women clearing cervical HPV infection (dated by TCRdb to 2016 to 2019). Receptor libraries were prepared by the immunoSEQ multiplex PCR assay. The immuneACCESS repertoire file appears here via TCRdb, limited to in-frame rearrangements. These files lack a portion of the clones; in checked studies, under half of the deficit traces to unresolved V genes, and the cause of the others is not known. The sample's clone listing holds about 18,000 clones. The ten largest clones add up to 13% to 15% of the sample. Input material: blood buffy coat. All receptors derive from a woman aged 18 to 69 with a cervical HPV16 infection that either progressed to CIN3+ or cleared (not recorded which).

Worth noting for this clone: With the read ending 3 residues before the CDR3 end, the germline J gene is used to fill in that end. This chain uses TRBV10-2 with TRBJ2-7; 10 positions match TRBD2. J gave up 1 base and V 7 bases, and 1 base lay outside the gene matches. The germline CDR1 and CDR2 sequences are WSHSY and SAAADI. The CDR3 consists of 13 residues. The CDR3 loop reads CASTAGGSYEQYF. Incomplete CDR3 DNA: TGCGCCAGCACAGCGGGGGGGTCCTACGAG.

Comment on this clone: The read is 3 residues too short to cover the CDR3 end, so that end is filled in from the germline J gene. The chain uses TRBV10-3 and TRBJ1-6; 8 nucleotides align to TRBD1. V trimming: 5 bases; J trimming: 9 bases; junction bases outside the gene matches: 12. This CDR3 region has 16 residues. CDR1 and CDR2 (germline): ENHRY, SYGVKD. The CDR3 here is CAISTTNRGSASPLHF. Incomplete CDR3 DNA: TGTGCCATCAGTACCACTAACAGGGGGAGTGCTTCACCC.

The CDR3 is CASSLTSIETQYF. Partial CDR3 DNA: TGTGCCAGCAGCCTGACTAGTATAGAGACC. The chain carries TRBV7-2 and TRBJ2-5; weak D call: TRBD2 (6 bases). The missing CDR3 end, 3 residues past where the read stops, is filled in from the germline J gene. Trimming took 5 bases from V and 4 from J, leaving 11 bases between them. The CDR3 consists of 13 residues. Germline lookup yields CDR1 SGHTA and CDR2 FQGNSA.

Concerning this clone itself: The CDR3 is cut off 3 residues early in the read; its end comes from the germline J gene. The J gene is TRBJ1-4, the V gene TRBV11-2; perhaps TRBD1 as D (5 bases). The V gene's germline CDR1 is SGHAT and CDR2 FQNNGV. Trimming removed 4 bases from V and 7 bases from J, with 16 bases in between. This CDR3 spans 15 amino acids. The CDR3 DNA, read in part, is TGTGCCAGCAGCTCCAGGGCGGGGAGGGGTGAAAAA. This encodes CASSSRAGRGEK. From start to end, the CDR3 is CASSSRAGRGEKLFF. The full variable domain, in which reference TRBV11-2 and TRBJ1-4 provide the parts outside the CDR3, is EAGVAQSPRYKIIEKRQSVAFWCNPISGHATLYWYQQILGQGPKLLIQFQNNGVVDDSQLPKDRFSAERLKGVDSTLKIQPAKLEDSAVYLCASSSRAGRGEKLFFGSGTQLSVL.

For this clone: Read data end 3 residues before the CDR3 end; the end is taken from the germline J gene. The rearrangement joins TRBV28 to TRBJ1-1; TRBD1 matches 7 bases. V was clipped by 5 bases and J by 7 bases; unmatched bases: 4. The length of the CDR3 is 12 residues. Germline CDR1 is MDHEN and CDR2 is SYDVKM. The CDR3 is CASSDREIEAFF. Partial CDR3 DNA: TGTGCCAGCAGTGACAGGGAAATTGAA.

With respect to this clone: The sequenced fragment ends 3 residues before the CDR3 boundary, so the rest is inferred from the germline J gene. J is TRBJ2-4 and V is TRBV7-8, with D tentatively TRBD1 (6 bases). The CDR3 runs 18 residues. Germline V gene sequence: CDR1 SGHVS, CDR2 FQNEAQ. V was trimmed by 0 bases and J by 1 base, leaving 16 bases between them. CDR3 bases read: TGTGCCAGCAGCTTAGCGGGTCAGGGGCTCGCGGCCAAAAACATT. Its translation: CASSLAGQGLAAKNI. The CDR3, in full, reads CASSLAGQGLAAKNIQYF.

With respect to this clone: The read stops 3 residues short of the end of the CDR3; the missing end is completed from the germline J gene. The V and J genes are TRBV23-1 and TRBJ1-3, with D unresolved. TRBV23-1 is reported as an ORF; its role is uncertain. Trimming removed 8 bases from V and 0 bases from J, with 14 bases in between. The CDR3 has 15 residues. CDR3 bases read: TGCGCCAGCCCCGCTCTAACAGACTCTGGAAACACC. Its protein product is CASPALTDSGNT. The entire CDR3 protein reads CASPALTDSGNTIYF.

The CDR3 DNA, read in part, is TGCAGTGCCACCCAGAGCGGGAGGGCCAGAAATGAG. Its protein is CSATQSGRARNE. The entire CDR3 protein reads CSATQSGRARNEQFF. V usage is TRBV20-1 and J usage is TRBJ2-1; TRBD2 agrees at 10 bases. The missing CDR3 end, 3 residues past where the read stops, is filled in from the germline J gene. Germline CDR1 and CDR2: DFQATT and SNEGSKA (reference sequence). Unmatched junction bases numbered 12, after V lost 6 bases and J lost 7 bases. The CDR3 totals 15 residues.

Concerning this clone itself: The read is 3 residues too short to cover the CDR3 end, so that end is filled in from the germline J gene. The chain is built from TRBV7-8 and TRBJ1-6, with D unclear. The CDR3 extends over 14 amino acids. Trimming pared 1 base from V and 7 bases from J, leaving 8 bases between. The germline CDR1 and CDR2 sequences are SGHVS and FQNEAQ. The CDR3 is CASSLEQPNSPLHF. The CDR3 DNA, read in part, is TGTGCCAGCAGCTTAGAACAACCAAATTCACCC.

Regarding this clone: With the read ending 3 residues before the CDR3 end, the germline J gene is used to fill in that end. J is TRBJ1-5 and V is TRBV7-9; TRBD1 might be the D (5 bases). Germline lookup yields CDR1 SEHNR and CDR2 FQNEAQ (reference sequence). The V end was cut by 5 bases, the J end by 4 bases, with 15 bases between. The CDR3 has 15 amino acids. CDR3: CASSREGQSNQPQHF. CDR3 bases read: TGTGCCAGCAGCCGAGAGGGGCAGTCAAATCAGCCC.